This is a list of T cell receptor beta chains from one sample in a study of T cell repertoires in cytomegalovirus infection. Each CDR3 protein gets one entry after TCRdb re-called the reads with MiXCR. In the table there are 250,000 to 400,000 distinct CDR3 sequences, approximately 25% of which are singletons. What these receptors recognize is not known. The specimen was cultured PBMCs, collected from culture after CMV antigen stimulation. The receptors originated from a human donor in good health (CMV status not recorded). Some clones in this sample may be carry-over from other donors' samples. Both conserved end residues are part of each CDR3. The order of the fields is CDR3 DNA, CDR3 protein, J gene, D gene, clone size, V gene. A D gene is named only where the DNA matches it firmly. Clone sizes are given selectively: once, few, many, or a class where the clone is expanded.

cdr3_nt: TGTGCCAGCAGTTTAATGAACTCCGGGTTTCCGAACACCGGGGAGCTGTTTTTT
cdr3_aa: CASSLMNSGFPNTGELFF
j_call: TRBJ2-2
d_call: NA
clone_size: NA
v_call: TRBV12-3/TRBV12-4

cdr3_nt: TGTGCCAGCAGCTTAAAGGGGGTTAATGAGCAGTTCTTC
cdr3_aa: CASSLKGVNEQFF
j_call: TRBJ2-1
d_call: NA
clone_size: few
v_call: TRBV7-6

cdr3_nt: TGTGCCAGCAGTTCAACCGGGACAGGGGGAGCGGACACTGAAGCTTTCTTT
cdr3_aa: CASSSTGTGGADTEAFF
j_call: TRBJ1-1
d_call: TRBD1
clone_size: many
v_call: TRBV27

cdr3_nt: TGTGCCAGCAGCACTCTAGCGGGAGCTTACAATGAGCAGTTCTTC
cdr3_aa: CASSTLAGAYNEQFF
j_call: TRBJ2-1
d_call: TRBD2
clone_size: few
v_call: TRBV7-9

cdr3_nt: TGTGCCAGTAGTCACAGGGACACTGAAGCTTTCTTT
cdr3_aa: CASSHRDTEAFF
j_call: TRBJ1-1
d_call: NA
clone_size: NA
v_call: TRBV19

cdr3_nt: TGTGCCAGCAGTTTAAATCAAGGGGATACGCAGTATTTT
cdr3_aa: CASSLNQGDTQYF
j_call: TRBJ2-3
d_call: NA
clone_size: NA
v_call: TRBV12-3/TRBV12-4

cdr3_nt: TGTGCCACCCGAAGGGCAGACTACTCTGGAAACACCATATATTTT
cdr3_aa: CATRRADYSGNTIYF
j_call: TRBJ1-3
d_call: NA
clone_size: few
v_call: TRBV12-3/TRBV12-4

cdr3_nt: TGTGCCAGCACCCCGAGGGGACAGGGATCCCGCACCCACAATGAGCAGTTCTTC
cdr3_aa: CASTPRGQGSRTHNEQFF
j_call: TRBJ2-1
d_call: TRBD1
clone_size: many
v_call: TRBV7-9

cdr3_nt: TGTGCCAGTAGCGGGGCGGGAGGGAACACCGGGGAGCTGTTTTTT
cdr3_aa: CASSGAGGNTGELFF
j_call: TRBJ2-2
d_call: TRBD2
clone_size: NA
v_call: TRBV19

cdr3_nt: TGTGCCAGCAGCCACGGGGAAGAGACCCAGTACTTC
cdr3_aa: CASSHGEETQYF
j_call: TRBJ2-5
d_call: NA
clone_size: NA
v_call: TRBV7-9

cdr3_nt: TGTGCCAGCACCCCGGGACAGGGGATGTTTACAGATACGCAGTATTTT
cdr3_aa: CASTPGQGMFTDTQYF
j_call: TRBJ2-3
d_call: TRBD1
clone_size: NA
v_call: TRBV28

cdr3_nt: TGTGCCAGCAGTTTGGGACAGGGGTTAGCTTCACCCCTCCACTTT
cdr3_aa: CASSLGQGLASPLHF
j_call: TRBJ1-6
d_call: TRBD1
clone_size: NA
v_call: TRBV12-3/TRBV12-4

cdr3_nt: TGCGCCAGCAGCCCGCTAGGGATTTGGACCGGGGAGCTGTTTTTT
cdr3_aa: CASSPLGIWTGELFF
j_call: TRBJ2-2
d_call: NA
clone_size: few
v_call: TRBV5-1

cdr3_nt: TGTGCCAGTAGTATGTTGCGGAGGGGCTACACCTTC
cdr3_aa: CASSMLRRGYTF
j_call: TRBJ1-2
d_call: NA
clone_size: few
v_call: TRBV19

cdr3_nt: TGTGCCAGCAGTGAAGTGGGTGTCAGCGGGGGGAACACCGGGGAGCTGTTTTTT
cdr3_aa: CASSEVGVSGGNTGELFF
j_call: TRBJ2-2
d_call: TRBD2
clone_size: NA
v_call: TRBV6-1

cdr3_nt: TGCGCCAGCAGCGAACAGGGAGGCCACGAGCAGTACTTC
cdr3_aa: CASSEQGGHEQYF
j_call: TRBJ2-7
d_call: NA
clone_size: NA
v_call: TRBV5-1

cdr3_nt: TGTGCCAGCAGCTTAAAAGCGGGAAACGGGGAGCTGTTTTTT
cdr3_aa: CASSLKAGNGELFF
j_call: TRBJ2-2
d_call: TRBD2
clone_size: NA
v_call: TRBV7-2

cdr3_nt: TGCAGTGCTATGGGACTAGCAAGAGTAGATGAGCAGTTCTTC
cdr3_aa: CSAMGLARVDEQFF
j_call: TRBJ2-1
d_call: TRBD2
clone_size: NA
v_call: TRBV20-1

cdr3_nt: TGTGCCTGGAGTCCACCGGGACGGATGGGCGGGGAGCTGTTTTTT
cdr3_aa: CAWSPPGRMGGELFF
j_call: TRBJ2-2
d_call: NA
clone_size: NA
v_call: TRBV30

cdr3_nt: TGTGCCAGCAGTGAATTCGCAGGGATAACAGATACGCAGTATTTT
cdr3_aa: CASSEFAGITDTQYF
j_call: TRBJ2-3
d_call: NA
clone_size: many
v_call: TRBV6-1

cdr3_nt: TGCGCCAGCAGCCAAGGGTACGGGACTGTGAACACTGAAGCTTTCTTT
cdr3_aa: CASSQGYGTVNTEAFF
j_call: TRBJ1-1
d_call: NA
clone_size: NA
v_call: TRBV4-1

cdr3_nt: TGTGCCAGCAGTGAATCACTACAGGGGGCTGGCGAAAAACTGTTTTTT
cdr3_aa: CASSESLQGAGEKLFF
j_call: TRBJ1-4
d_call: TRBD1
clone_size: NA
v_call: TRBV25-1

cdr3_nt: TGTGCCAGCAGCTTAGCGGGGACTAGCGGGGGTTACGAGCAGTACTTC
cdr3_aa: CASSLAGTSGGYEQYF
j_call: TRBJ2-7
d_call: TRBD2
clone_size: NA
v_call: TRBV7-2

cdr3_nt: TGTGCCAGCAGACCCAGCGGGAGTCGCTACAATGAGCAGTTCTTC
cdr3_aa: CASRPSGSRYNEQFF
j_call: TRBJ2-1
d_call: TRBD2
clone_size: NA
v_call: TRBV6-2/TRBV6-3

cdr3_nt: TGCAGTGCCGACCCAAGCAGGAGCTCCTACAATGAGCAGTTCTTC
cdr3_aa: CSADPSRSSYNEQFF
j_call: TRBJ2-1
d_call: NA
clone_size: NA
v_call: TRBV20-1

cdr3_nt: TGTGCCAGCAGCTCGAGGGGGCTCTACGAGCAGTACTTC
cdr3_aa: CASSSRGLYEQYF
j_call: TRBJ2-7
d_call: TRBD1
clone_size: many
v_call: TRBV13

cdr3_nt: TGTGCCAGCAGAACAGGGCCTTATGGCTACACCTTC
cdr3_aa: CASRTGPYGYTF
j_call: TRBJ1-2
d_call: NA
clone_size: NA
v_call: TRBV28

cdr3_nt: TGTGCTAGTTGGGACGAGAACGTATTGAACACTGAAGCTTTCTTT
cdr3_aa: CASWDENVLNTEAFF
j_call: TRBJ1-1
d_call: NA
clone_size: few
v_call: TRBV12-5

cdr3_nt: TGTGCCAGCTCACCAATCCGAGGGGCACAGGAGCAGTTCTTC
cdr3_aa: CASSPIRGAQEQFF
j_call: TRBJ2-1
d_call: NA
clone_size: many
v_call: TRBV18